This entry lists 26 T cell receptor beta chains sequenced from one sample in a study of prognosis after radiotherapy for stage I lung cancer. By two-round multiplex PCR, the TCR beta CDR3 was amplified from genomic DNA. The authors ran first-round PCR with primers specific to each TRBV and TRBJ gene. TCRdb reprocessed the multiplex PCR reads via MiXCR and lists one record per CDR3 protein. The table includes approximately 28,000 distinct CDR3 sequences, about 32% detected once. The sample in question was PBMCs, obtained before or after stereotactic body radiation therapy (not recorded which). These receptors were taken from a donor at least 50 years old with non-small cell lung cancer.

This clonotype was picked up many times. The CDR3 coding sequence is TGTGCCATCAGTGGACGAGGACAGGGTGATTCACCCCTCCACTTT. Amino acid sequence: CAISGRGQGDSPLHF. V gene TRBV10-3 combines with J gene TRBJ1-6; TRBD1 matches at 8 bases. Trimming cost V 4 bases and J 8 bases; bases outside gene matches: 7. Germline CDR1 ENHRY, CDR2 SYGVKD. The length of the CDR3 is 15 residues.

The chain combines TRBV7-2 with TRBJ1-2; maybe TRBD1 (5 bases). The CDR3 has 18 residues. V was trimmed by 5 bases and J by 2 bases, leaving 24 bases between them. Germline V CDR1 and CDR2: SGHTA, FQGNSA. Here the CDR3 DNA reads TGTGCCAGCAGCCTAAAAGTGGGACGCAATATCGTGAACTATGGCTACACCTTC. It encodes CASSLKVGRNIVNYGYTF.

This clonotype has at least ten counts. The chain carries TRBV10-3 and TRBJ2-1, with D possibly matching TRBD2 (5 bases). There are 14 residues in the CDR3. In germline, CDR1 is ENHRY, CDR2 SYGVKD. V lost 6 bases to trimming and J lost 5 bases, with 14 bases between them. The CDR3 loop is CAIRLTTGNNEQFF. CDR3 DNA sequence: TGTGCCATCAGACTGACGACGGGAAACAATGAGCAGTTCTTC.

This clonotype occurred many times. This sequence joins TRBV20-1 and TRBJ1-1, with TRBD1 identical over 8 bases. This CDR3 has 16 residues. CDR1 DFQATT and CDR2 SNEGSKA come from the germline V gene (reference sequence). J lost 3 bases, V lost 2 bases, and 11 bases had no gene match. The CDR3: CSARNFRTGKDTEAFF. The CDR3 DNA follows: TGCAGTGCTAGAAATTTTAGGACAGGGAAGGACACTGAAGCTTTCTTT.

This clonotype occurred many times. V gene TRBV6-1 combines with J gene TRBJ1-3; the D is unclear. The CDR3 is 13 amino acids. V was cut by 3 bases and J by 4 bases, with 7 bases left in between. Germline V gene sequence: CDR1 MNHNS, CDR2 SASEGT. Written as DNA, the CDR3 is TGTGCCAGCAGTGAGGTTGGGGGAAACACCATATATTTT. Amino acids: CASSEVGGNTIYF.

The table lists this clonotype with many counts. The gene calls are TRBV30 and TRBJ1-5; maybe TRBD1 (6 bases). This CDR3 is 15 amino acids long. Per the germline V gene, CDR1 is GTSNPN and CDR2 is SVGIG (reference sequence). The germline V and J ends were trimmed by 0 bases and 1 base, with 10 bases remaining between them. The CDR3 spells CAWSVRGTSNQPQHF. The CDR3 coding sequence is TGTGCCTGGAGTGTACGGGGGACAAGCAATCAGCCCCAGCATTTT.

This rearrangement joins TRBV19 to TRBJ1-6; D is undetermined. The CDR3 consists of 15 residues. V shed 6 bases and J shed 4 bases, with 13 bases lying between them. Germline values: CDR1 LNHDA, CDR2 SQIVND (reference sequence). The CDR3 sequence is CASSLQDLYNSPLHF. The DNA of the CDR3 is TGTGCCAGTAGCCTGCAGGACTTGTATAATTCACCCCTCCACTTT.

As regards this clonotype: Sequence at one end of the junction differs from germline and may be a read error. This chain links TRBV19 with TRBJ2-1; 11 nucleotides match TRBD2. The CDR3 is 15 residues long. From germline, CDR1 is LNHDA and CDR2 SQIVND (reference sequence). DNA of the CDR3: TGTGCCAGTAGTATCATAGCGGGGGGGCCGAGTGAGAAGTTCTTC. Translation gives CASSIIAGGPSEKFF.

This clonotype occurred many times. CDR3 nucleotide sequence: TGTGCCAGCAGAGACATTAGTGTACGCGAGCAGTACTTC. Its translation: CASRDISVREQYF. The chain is built from TRBV27 and TRBJ2-7; D is uncertain. CDR1 and CDR2 (germline): MNHEY, SMNVEV (reference sequence). This CDR3 has 13 amino acids. Trimming removed 6 bases from V and 6 bases from J, with 15 bases in between.

This clonotype was found many times. The chain is built from TRBV11-3 and TRBJ2-7, with D unclear. The CDR3 runs to 13 residues. The V and J ends lost 6 bases and 0 bases respectively, with 9 bases between them. Germline V gene lookup returns CDR1 SGHNT and CDR2 YENEEA. CDR3 nucleotides: TGTGCCAGCAGTTCCTATAGCTCCTACGAGCAGTACTTC. Amino acid sequence: CASSSYSSYEQYF.

This clonotype has a handful of counts. A read error may be the cause here, since a much bigger clone is one base away. The V gene is TRBV5-1, the J gene TRBJ1-1, with 7 bases matching TRBD1. V lost 3 bases, J lost 12 bases, and 8 bases stayed unmatched. Looked up from germline, CDR1 is SGHRS and CDR2 is YFSETQ. This CDR3 is built from 12 residues. The CDR3 protein is CASSSQGVASFF. The DNA for the CDR3 is TGCGCCAGCAGCTCCCAGGGGGTTGCATCTTTCTTT.

In its sample, this clonotype was seen many times. The chain recombines TRBV7-3 with TRBJ1-1; the match to TRBD1 covers 7 bases. V lost 5 bases and J lost 8; bases outside the gene matches: 11. The CDR3 has 14 amino acids. Germline CDR1 reads SGHTA; CDR2 reads FQGTGA. CDR3 amino acids: CASSPQGQSTEAFF. The CDR3 DNA reads TGTGCCAGCAGCCCCCAGGGACAGTCGACGGAAGCTTTCTTT.

As regards this clonotype: The germline gene is not matched at one end of the junction; a read error may be the cause. The chain uses TRBV5-1 and TRBJ2-5, with D possibly matching TRBD2 (5 bases). Germline V gene sequence: CDR1 SGHRS, CDR2 YFSETQ. The length of the CDR3 is 13 residues. The CDR3 region has the DNA TGCGCCAGCAGCGCAGGACTGGAAGAGACCGAGTACTTC. Protein sequence: CASSAGLEETEYF.

Ten or more counts support this clonotype. The V and J genes are TRBV15 and TRBJ2-7; tentative D call: TRBD1 (6 bases). Germline V CDR1 and CDR2: LNHNV, YYDKDF (reference sequence). CDR3 length: 17 residues. V shed 4 bases and J shed 3 bases, with 22 bases lying between them. This CDR3 reads CATSTETQGSRGYEQYF. The CDR3 DNA is TGTGCCACCAGCACCGAAACACAGGGAAGTCGGGGCTACGAGCAGTACTTC.

This clonotype has only a few counts. A much larger clone lies a single base off, so this may be a read error. The chain combines TRBV6-2 or TRBV6-3 with TRBJ1-2, with a weak D call TRBD1 (5 bases). The V gene lost 5 bases and the J gene lost 1 base, with 20 bases spanning the gap. The CDR3 consists of 17 residues. Germline V gives CDR1 MNHEY, CDR2 SVGEGT. The CDR3: CASSVPPGGPLNYGYTF. The CDR3 DNA reads TGTGCCAGCAGTGTCCCCCCCGGGGGACCCCTTAACTATGGCTACACCTTC.

This clonotype was seen at least ten times. The genes are TRBV5-1 and TRBJ1-1; 10 bases line up with TRBD1. This CDR3 comprises 15 residues. The trim removed 0 bases at V and 8 bases at J, leaving 7 bases unmatched. Germline loops: CDR1 SGHRS, CDR2 YFSETQ. The CDR3 nucleotides read TGCGCCAGCAGCTTGGTTCCCATGGGACAGGGGGAAGCTTTCTTT. Translated: CASSLVPMGQGEAFF. The whole variable domain, filled in from reference TRBV5-1 and TRBJ1-1, reads KAGVTQTPRYLIKTRGQQVTLSCSPISGHRSVSWYQQTPGQGLQFLFEYFSETQRNKGNFPGRFSGRQFSNSRSEMNVSTLELGDSALYLCASSLVPMGQGEAFFGQGTRLTVV.

This clonotype showed up many times. This sequence joins TRBV2 and TRBJ1-4; possibly TRBD1 for D (5 bases). The germline V gene encodes CDR1 SNHLY and CDR2 FYNNEI. CDR3 size: 17 residues. V was shortened by 7 bases and J by 7 bases, with 25 bases between the two germline ends. CDR3 sequence: CASIAWGSRATGEKLFF. CDR3 in DNA: TGTGCCAGCATCGCCTGGGGTAGCAGGGCGACCGGTGAAAAACTGTTTTTT.

The chain uses TRBV28 and TRBJ1-2, with 9 bases that match TRBD1. The ends lost 6 bases at V and 0 bases at J; junction bases unmatched: 11. Germline lookup yields CDR1 MDHEN and CDR2 SYDVKM. The CDR3 has 17 amino acids. The CDR3 reads CASRITGQGNANYGYTF. For the CDR3, the DNA is TGTGCCAGCAGAATAACGGGACAGGGCAACGCTAACTATGGCTACACCTTC.

Details on this clonotype: The missing conserved phenylalanine or tryptophan at the end of this CDR3 makes a read error likely. V usage is TRBV2 and J usage is TRBJ1-4, with D perhaps TRBD1 (6 bases). The V end was cut by 4 bases, the J end by 5 bases, with 20 bases between. The CDR3 consists of 17 residues. CDR1 is SNHLY and CDR2 is FYNNEI in the germline V gene. The CDR3 region is CASSARGWGTLNEKLFL. The CDR3 nucleotides are TGTGCCAGCAGTGCCAGGGGATGGGGCACCCTGAATGAAAAACTGTTTCTT.

The chain uses TRBV2 and TRBJ2-7, with TRBD2 as a possible D gene (5 bases). Germline CDR1 and CDR2: SNHLY and FYNNEI. V lost 3 bases, J lost 0 bases, and 12 bases lay in between. This CDR3 is built from 15 residues. CDR3 in amino acids: CASSEGFGNSYEQYF. The CDR3 DNA is TGTGCCAGCAGTGAGGGTTTCGGGAACTCCTACGAGCAGTACTTC.

In regard to this clonotype: This likely reflects a read error, since a far larger clone is one base away. The chain has TRBV6-2 or TRBV6-3 and TRBJ1-2, with a possible D match to TRBD1 (5 bases). The CDR3 consists of 19 residues. The V and J ends lost 5 bases and 8 bases respectively, with 33 bases between them. Germline loops: CDR1 MNHEY, CDR2 SVGEGT. Here the CDR3 reads CASSEELVGFAGKGGGYTF. The CDR3 DNA follows: TGTGCCAGCAGTGAAGAGCTCGTCGGGTTCGCAGGGAAAGGAGGAGGCTACACCTTC.

This clonotype was counted ten times or more. The CDR3 sequence is CASRKTEDYGYTF. CDR3 DNA: TGTGCCAGCAGAAAAACAGAAGACTATGGCTACACCTTC. The chain combines TRBV25-1 with TRBJ1-2; D uncertain. Germline-derived CDR1 and CDR2 are MGHDK and SYGVNS. This CDR3 has 13 residues. Trimming shortened V by 6 bases and J by 3 bases, and 11 bases separated the two germline ends.

This clonotype was seen at least ten times. CDR3 protein: CASSLVQDYGYTF. In DNA form, the CDR3 reads TGTGCCAGCAGTTTGGTGCAGGATTATGGCTACACCTTC. The rearrangement joins TRBV28 to TRBJ1-2; no firm D call. Germline V gives CDR1 MDHEN, CDR2 SYDVKM. V lost 3 bases to trimming and J lost 5 bases, with 10 bases between them. The CDR3 is 13 residues long.

This clonotype was detected ten times or more. V and J are TRBV12-3 or TRBV12-4 and TRBJ2-2; D is undetermined. The CDR3 totals 14 residues. V lost 6 bases and J lost 3, with 11 bases in between. The CDR3 DNA reads TGTGCCAGCAGCCCCACACTCCACACCGGGGAGCTGTTTTTT. It specifies CASSPTLHTGELFF.

In this sample, this clonotype turned up a few times. V usage is TRBV11-2 and J usage is TRBJ1-3; D not certain. Trimming left V 8 bases short and J 0 bases short, with 17 bases between. Germline-derived CDR1 and CDR2 are SGHAT and FQNNGV. The CDR3 extends over 16 amino acids. The CDR3 reads CASGETGLFSGNTIYF. In nucleotides, the CDR3 is TGTGCCAGCGGGGAGACGGGCCTCTTCTCTGGAAACACCATATATTTT.

This clonotype showed up many times. This rearrangement joins TRBV19 to TRBJ1-5; D gene uncertain. Germline CDR1 LNHDA, CDR2 SQIVND (reference sequence). Deletions cut 1 base from V and 4 bases from J, with 5 bases between. This CDR3 is 13 amino acids long. In nucleotides, the CDR3 is TGTGCCAGTAGTATAGGGGGAAATCAGCCCCAGCATTTT. It encodes CASSIGGNQPQHF.